This TCR beta chain originates from a study of cytomegalovirus exposure and HLA in healthy donors. At the level of the study: Of 300 to 500 genotyped donors, 81% clustered with self-reported Caucasian donors. Study-wide points: Association with HLA alleles at 0.05 false discovery rate was found for 15,000 to 20,000 TCR beta sequences in a later analysis. Rarity marked most TCR sequences, yet some public TCRs occurred in many donors.

This PCR relied on a set of 60 Vbeta primers and 13 Jbeta primers. Clones were sequenced by immunoSEQ multiplex PCR, and TCRdb holds only the in-frame ones, with some missing. Here the sample spans about 140,000 clones, roughly 83% being singletons. Trimming cost V 0 bases and J 4 bases; bases outside gene matches: 6. The germline V gene has CDR1 LGHNA and CDR2 YSLEER. The CDR3 has 16 amino acids. This clone was detected only a few times. Its target is unknown. The receptor was derived from a female donor in good health and CMV-seronegative. The rearrangement uses TRBV4-3 and TRBJ2-7; 10 bases are a match to TRBD1. Material for sequencing was PBMCs. The CDR3 loop reads CASSQDLDRGRYEQYF. The CDR3 DNA follows: TGCGCCAGCAGCCAAGATTTGGACAGGGGGAGGTACGAGCAGTACTTC.